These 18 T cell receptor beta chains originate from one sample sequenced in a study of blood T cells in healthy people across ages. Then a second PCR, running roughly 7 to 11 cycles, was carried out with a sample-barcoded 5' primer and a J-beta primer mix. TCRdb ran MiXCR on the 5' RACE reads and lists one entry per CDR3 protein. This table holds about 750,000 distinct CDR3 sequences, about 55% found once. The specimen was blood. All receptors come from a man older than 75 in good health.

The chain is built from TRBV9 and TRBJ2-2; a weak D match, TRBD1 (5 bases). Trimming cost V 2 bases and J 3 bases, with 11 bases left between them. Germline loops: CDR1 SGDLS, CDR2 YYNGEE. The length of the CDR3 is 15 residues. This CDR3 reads CASSVRLTDTGELFF. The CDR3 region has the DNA TGTGCCAGCAGCGTTCGGCTGACAGACACCGGGGAGCTGTTTTTT.

The CDR3 protein is CASSSPAGVGYEQYF. The DNA for the CDR3 is TGTGCCAGCAGTTCCCCTGCCGGAGTAGGGTACGAGCAGTACTTC. J is TRBJ2-7 and V is TRBV28; no firm D call. Per germline, CDR1 MDHEN and CDR2 SYDVKM. Trimming left V 4 bases short and J 4 bases short, with 17 bases between. CDR3 length: 15 amino acids.

CDR3 residues: CATRDTPGETQYF. The CDR3 DNA follows: TGTGCCACCAGGGACACCCCGGGGGAGACCCAGTACTTC. The V gene is TRBV2, the J gene TRBJ2-5, with D possibly matching TRBD1 (6 bases). Trimming stripped 10 bases from V and 5 bases from J, with 17 bases between. This CDR3 has 13 amino acids. The V gene's germline CDR1 is SNHLY and CDR2 FYNNEI.

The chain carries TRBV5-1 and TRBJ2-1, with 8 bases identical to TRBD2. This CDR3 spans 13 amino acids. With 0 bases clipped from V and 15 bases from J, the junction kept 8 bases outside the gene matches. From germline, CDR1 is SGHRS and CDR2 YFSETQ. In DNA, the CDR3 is TGCGCCAGCAGCTTGGCCGGGGGGGAAGTGTGGTTCTTC. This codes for CASSLAGGEVWFF.

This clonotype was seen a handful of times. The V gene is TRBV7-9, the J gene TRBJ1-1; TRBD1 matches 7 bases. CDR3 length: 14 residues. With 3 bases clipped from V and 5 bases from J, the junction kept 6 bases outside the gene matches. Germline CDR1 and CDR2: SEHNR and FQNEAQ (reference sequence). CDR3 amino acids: CASSLRQGTTEAFF. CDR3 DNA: TGTGCCAGCAGCTTGAGACAGGGTACAACTGAAGCTTTCTTT.

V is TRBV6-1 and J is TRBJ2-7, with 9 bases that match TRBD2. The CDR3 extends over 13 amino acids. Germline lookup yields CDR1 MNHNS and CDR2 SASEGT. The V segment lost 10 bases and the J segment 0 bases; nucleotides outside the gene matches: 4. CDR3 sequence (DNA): TGTGCCACTAGGACTAGCGACTCCTACGAGCAGTACTTC. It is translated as CATRTSDSYEQYF.

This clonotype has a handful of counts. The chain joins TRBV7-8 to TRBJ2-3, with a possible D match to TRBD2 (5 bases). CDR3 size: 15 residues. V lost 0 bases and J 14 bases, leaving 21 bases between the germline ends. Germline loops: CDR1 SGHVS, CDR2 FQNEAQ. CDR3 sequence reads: CASSLASRGHRYAYF. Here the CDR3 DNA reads TGTGCCAGCAGCTTAGCCTCCAGAGGGCACAGATACGCGTATTTT.

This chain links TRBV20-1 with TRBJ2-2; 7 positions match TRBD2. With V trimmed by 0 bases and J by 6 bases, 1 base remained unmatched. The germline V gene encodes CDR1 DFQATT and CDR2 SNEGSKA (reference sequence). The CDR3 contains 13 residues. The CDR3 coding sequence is TGCAGTGCTAGAGAGACTAGCCCCGGGGAGCTGTTTTTT. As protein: CSARETSPGELFF.

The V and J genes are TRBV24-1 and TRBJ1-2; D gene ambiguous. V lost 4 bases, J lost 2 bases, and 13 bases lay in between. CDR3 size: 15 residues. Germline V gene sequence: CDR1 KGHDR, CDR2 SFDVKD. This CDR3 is CATSEANRENYGYTF. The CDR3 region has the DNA TGTGCCACCAGTGAAGCGAACAGAGAGAACTATGGCTACACCTTC.

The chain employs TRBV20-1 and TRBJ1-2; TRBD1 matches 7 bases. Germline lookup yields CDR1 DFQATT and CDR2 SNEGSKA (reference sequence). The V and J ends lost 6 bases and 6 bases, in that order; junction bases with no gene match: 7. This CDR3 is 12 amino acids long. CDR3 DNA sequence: TGCAGTGCAGCCAGGGGGGGCGATGGCTACACCTTC. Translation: CSAARGGDGYTF.

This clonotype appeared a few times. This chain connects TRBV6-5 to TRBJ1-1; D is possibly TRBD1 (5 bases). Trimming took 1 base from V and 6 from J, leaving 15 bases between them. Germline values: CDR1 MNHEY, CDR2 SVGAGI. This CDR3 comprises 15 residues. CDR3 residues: CASSYFGAPGAEAFF. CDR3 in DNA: TGTGCCAGCAGTTACTTCGGGGCGCCGGGCGCTGAAGCTTTCTTT.

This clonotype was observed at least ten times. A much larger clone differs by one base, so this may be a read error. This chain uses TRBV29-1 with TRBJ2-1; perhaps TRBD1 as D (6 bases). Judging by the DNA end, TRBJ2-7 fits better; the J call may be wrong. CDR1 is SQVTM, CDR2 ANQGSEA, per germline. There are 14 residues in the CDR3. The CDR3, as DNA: TGCAGCGCCACTACAGGGAGCTCCTACAATGAGCAGTACTTC. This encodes CSATTGSSYNEQYF.

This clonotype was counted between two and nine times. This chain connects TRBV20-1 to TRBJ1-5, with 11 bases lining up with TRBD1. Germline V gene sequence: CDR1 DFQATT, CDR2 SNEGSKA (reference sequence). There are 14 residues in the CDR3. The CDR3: CSTGTGGPSRPQHF. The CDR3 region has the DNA TGCAGCACCGGGACAGGGGGTCCTTCGCGGCCCCAGCATTTT.

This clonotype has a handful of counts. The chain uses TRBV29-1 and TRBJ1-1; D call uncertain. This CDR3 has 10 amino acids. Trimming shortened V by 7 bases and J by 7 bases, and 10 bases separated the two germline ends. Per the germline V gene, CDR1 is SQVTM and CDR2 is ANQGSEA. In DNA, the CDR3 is TGCAGCGCAAAACAAGTTGAAGCTTTCTTT. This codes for CSAKQVEAFF.

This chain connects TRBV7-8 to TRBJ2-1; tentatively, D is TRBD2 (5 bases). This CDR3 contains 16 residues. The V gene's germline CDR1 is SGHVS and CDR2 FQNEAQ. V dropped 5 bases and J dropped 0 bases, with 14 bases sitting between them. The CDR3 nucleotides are TGTGCCAGCAGCACTAGGACCCGCAGCTCCTACAATGAGCAGTTCTTC. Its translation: CASSTRTRSSYNEQFF. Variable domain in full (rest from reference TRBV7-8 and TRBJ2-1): GAGVSQSPRYKVAKRGQDVALRCDPISGHVSLFWYQQALGQGPEFLTYFQNEAQLDKSGLPSDRFFAERPEGSVSTLKIQRTQQEDSAVYLCASSTRTRSSYNEQFFGPGTRLTVL.

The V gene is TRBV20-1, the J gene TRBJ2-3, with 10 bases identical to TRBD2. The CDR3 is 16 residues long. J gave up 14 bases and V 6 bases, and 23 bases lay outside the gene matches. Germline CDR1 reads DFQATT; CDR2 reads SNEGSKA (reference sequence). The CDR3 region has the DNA TGCAGTGCCTCCCCGGGGCTAGCGGGGGAGCACAGATACGCGTATTTT. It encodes CSASPGLAGEHRYAYF.

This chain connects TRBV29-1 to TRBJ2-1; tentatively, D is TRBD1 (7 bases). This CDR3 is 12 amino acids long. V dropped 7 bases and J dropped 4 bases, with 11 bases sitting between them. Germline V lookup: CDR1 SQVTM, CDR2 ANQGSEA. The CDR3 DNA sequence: TGCAGCGCTCAGGGGGGTTACAATGAGCAGTTCTTC. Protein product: CSAQGGYNEQFF.

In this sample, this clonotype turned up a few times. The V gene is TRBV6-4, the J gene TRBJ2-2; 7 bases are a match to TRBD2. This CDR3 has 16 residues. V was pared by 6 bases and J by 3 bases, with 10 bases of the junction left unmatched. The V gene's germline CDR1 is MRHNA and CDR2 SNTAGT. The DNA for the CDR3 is TGTGCCAGCAGCCCCCGATTGGCGGGAGACACCGGGGAGCTGTTTTTT. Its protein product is CASSPRLAGDTGELFF.